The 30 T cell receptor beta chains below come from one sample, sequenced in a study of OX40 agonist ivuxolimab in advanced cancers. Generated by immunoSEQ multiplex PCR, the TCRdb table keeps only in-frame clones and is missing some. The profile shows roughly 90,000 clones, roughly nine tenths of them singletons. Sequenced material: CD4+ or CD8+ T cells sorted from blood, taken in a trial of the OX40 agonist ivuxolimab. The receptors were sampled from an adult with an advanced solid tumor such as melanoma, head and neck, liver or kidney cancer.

This CDR3 reads CASSLSYWPARELGAKNIQYF. The CDR3 region has the DNA TGTGCCAGCAGTTTATCCTATTGGCCGGCGAGGGAGTTAGGAGCCAAAAACATTCAGTACTTC. J is TRBJ2-4 and V is TRBV28; tentatively, D is TRBD2 (5 bases). Germline V gene lookup returns CDR1 MDHEN and CDR2 SYDVKM. CDR3 length: 21 amino acids. Between the trimmed V and J ends, which lost 1 base and 0 bases, there was a span of 25 bases.

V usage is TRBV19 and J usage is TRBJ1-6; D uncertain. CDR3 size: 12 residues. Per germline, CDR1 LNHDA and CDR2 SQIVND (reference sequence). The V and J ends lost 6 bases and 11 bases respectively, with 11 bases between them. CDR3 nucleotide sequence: TGTGCCAGTAGGTTAAAGGGCACACCCCTCCACTTT. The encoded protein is CASRLKGTPLHF.

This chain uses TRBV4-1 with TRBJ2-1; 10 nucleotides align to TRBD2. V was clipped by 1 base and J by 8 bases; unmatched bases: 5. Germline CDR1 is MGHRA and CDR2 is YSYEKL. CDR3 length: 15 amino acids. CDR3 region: CASSQASGSRDEQFF. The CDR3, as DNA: TGCGCCAGCAGCCAAGCTAGCGGGAGTAGGGATGAGCAGTTCTTC.

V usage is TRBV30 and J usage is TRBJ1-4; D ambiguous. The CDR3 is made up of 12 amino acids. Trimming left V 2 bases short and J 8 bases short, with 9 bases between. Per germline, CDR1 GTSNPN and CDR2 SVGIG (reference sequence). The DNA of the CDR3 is TGTGCCTGGAGTTGGCAAGGGGAAAAACTGTTTTTT. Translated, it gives CAWSWQGEKLFF.

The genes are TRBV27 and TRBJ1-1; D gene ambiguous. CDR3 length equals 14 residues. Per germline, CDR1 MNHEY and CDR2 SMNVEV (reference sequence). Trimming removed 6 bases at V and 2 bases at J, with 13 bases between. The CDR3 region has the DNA TGTGCCAGCAGGGCAAGAACCAGAAACACTGAAGCTTTCTTT. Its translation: CASRARTRNTEAFF.

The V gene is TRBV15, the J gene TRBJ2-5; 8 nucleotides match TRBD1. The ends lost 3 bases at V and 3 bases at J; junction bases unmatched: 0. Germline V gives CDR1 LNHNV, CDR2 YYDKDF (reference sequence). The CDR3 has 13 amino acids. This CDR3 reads CATSRDREETQYF. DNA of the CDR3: TGTGCCACCAGCAGGGACAGGGAAGAGACCCAGTACTTC.

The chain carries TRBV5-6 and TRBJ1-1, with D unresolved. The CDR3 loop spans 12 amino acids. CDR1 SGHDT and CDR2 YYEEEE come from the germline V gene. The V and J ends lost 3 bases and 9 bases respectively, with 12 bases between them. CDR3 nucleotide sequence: TGTGCCAGCAGCTCCCAGCTGGAGCAAGCTTTCTTT. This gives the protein CASSSQLEQAFF.

CDR3 protein: CASSLAVPGNTIYF. Here the CDR3 DNA reads TGTGCCAGCAGTTTGGCAGTACCTGGAAACACCATATATTTT. The V call is TRBV27, the J call TRBJ1-3, with D unclear. Trimming left V 3 bases short and J 2 bases short, with 8 bases between. The germline CDR1 and CDR2 sequences are MNHEY and SMNVEV (reference sequence). The CDR3 has 14 amino acids.

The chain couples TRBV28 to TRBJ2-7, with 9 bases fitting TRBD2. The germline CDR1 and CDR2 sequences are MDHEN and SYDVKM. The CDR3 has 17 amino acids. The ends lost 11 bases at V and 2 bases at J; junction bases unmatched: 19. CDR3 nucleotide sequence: TGTGCCGCGGGGGGGCCCTACGTCTACAGGGTCCCCTACGAGCAGTACTTC. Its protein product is CAAGGPYVYRVPYEQYF.

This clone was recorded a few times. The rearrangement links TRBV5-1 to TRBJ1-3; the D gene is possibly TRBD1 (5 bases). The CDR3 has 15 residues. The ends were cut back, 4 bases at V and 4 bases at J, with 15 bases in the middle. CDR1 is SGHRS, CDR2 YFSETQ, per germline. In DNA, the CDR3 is TGCGCCAGCAGCCGGGACCCCGCGTCGGGAAACACCATATATTTT. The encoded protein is CASSRDPASGNTIYF.

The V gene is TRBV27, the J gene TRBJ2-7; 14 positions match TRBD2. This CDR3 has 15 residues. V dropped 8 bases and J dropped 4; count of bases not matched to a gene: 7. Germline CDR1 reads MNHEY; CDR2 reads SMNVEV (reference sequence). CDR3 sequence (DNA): TGTGCCAGCGCCGGACTAGCGGGAGGCGAGTACGAGCAGTACTTC. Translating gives CASAGLAGGEYEQYF.

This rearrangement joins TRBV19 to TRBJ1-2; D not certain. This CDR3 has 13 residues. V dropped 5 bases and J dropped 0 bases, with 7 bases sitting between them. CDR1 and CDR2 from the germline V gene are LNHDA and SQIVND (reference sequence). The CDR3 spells CASSSGPNYGYTF. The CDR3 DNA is TGTGCCAGTAGTTCTGGCCCTAACTATGGCTACACCTTC.

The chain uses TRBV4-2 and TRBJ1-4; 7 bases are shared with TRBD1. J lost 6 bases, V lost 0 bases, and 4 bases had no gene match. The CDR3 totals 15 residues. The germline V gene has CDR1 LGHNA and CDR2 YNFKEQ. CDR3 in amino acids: CASSQERGRDEKLFF. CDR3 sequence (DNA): TGTGCCAGCAGCCAAGAAAGGGGGCGCGATGAAAAACTGTTTTTT.

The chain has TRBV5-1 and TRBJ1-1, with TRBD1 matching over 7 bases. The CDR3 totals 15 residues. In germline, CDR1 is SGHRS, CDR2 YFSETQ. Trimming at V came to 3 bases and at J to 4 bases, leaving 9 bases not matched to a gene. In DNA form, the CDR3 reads TGCGCCAGCAGCTATGACAGGGCCACGGGCACTGAAGCTTTCTTT. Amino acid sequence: CASSYDRATGTEAFF.

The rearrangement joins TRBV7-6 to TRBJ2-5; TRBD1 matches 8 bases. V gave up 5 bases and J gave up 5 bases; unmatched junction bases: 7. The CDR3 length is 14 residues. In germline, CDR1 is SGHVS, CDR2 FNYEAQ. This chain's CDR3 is CASSRTGLAETQYF. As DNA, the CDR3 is TGTGCCAGCAGCCGGACAGGGTTGGCGGAGACCCAGTACTTC.

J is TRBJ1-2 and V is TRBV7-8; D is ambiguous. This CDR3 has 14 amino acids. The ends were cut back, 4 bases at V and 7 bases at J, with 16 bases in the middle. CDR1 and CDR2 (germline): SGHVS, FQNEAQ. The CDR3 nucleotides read TGTGCCAGCAGCTCCACTCGGGGTGTTGGTGGCTACACCTTC. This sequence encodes CASSSTRGVGGYTF.

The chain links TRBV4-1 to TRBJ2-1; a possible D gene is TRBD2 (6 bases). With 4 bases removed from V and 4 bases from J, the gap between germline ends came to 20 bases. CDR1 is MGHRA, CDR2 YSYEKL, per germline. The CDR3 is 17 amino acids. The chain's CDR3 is CASSPNAWGVSYNEQFF. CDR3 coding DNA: TGCGCCAGCAGCCCAAACGCTTGGGGGGTATCTTACAATGAGCAGTTCTTC.

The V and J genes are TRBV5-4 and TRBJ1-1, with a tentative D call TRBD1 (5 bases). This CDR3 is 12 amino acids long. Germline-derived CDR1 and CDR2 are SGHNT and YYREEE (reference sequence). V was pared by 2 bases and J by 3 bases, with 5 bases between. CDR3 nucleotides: TGTGCCAGCAGCTTCAGGGACACTGAAGCTTTCTTT. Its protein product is CASSFRDTEAFF.

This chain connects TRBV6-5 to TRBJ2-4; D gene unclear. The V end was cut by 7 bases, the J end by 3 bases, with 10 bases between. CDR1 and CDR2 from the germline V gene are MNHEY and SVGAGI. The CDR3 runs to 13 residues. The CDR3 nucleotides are TGTGCCAGCACCTCCTTGGTCAAAAACATTCAGTACTTC. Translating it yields CASTSLVKNIQYF.

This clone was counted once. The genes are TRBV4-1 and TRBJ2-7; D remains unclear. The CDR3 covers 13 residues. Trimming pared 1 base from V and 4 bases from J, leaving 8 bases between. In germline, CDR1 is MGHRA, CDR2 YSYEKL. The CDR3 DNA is TGCGCCAGCAGCCAAGGTGACTTATACGAGCAGTACTTC. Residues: CASSQGDLYEQYF.

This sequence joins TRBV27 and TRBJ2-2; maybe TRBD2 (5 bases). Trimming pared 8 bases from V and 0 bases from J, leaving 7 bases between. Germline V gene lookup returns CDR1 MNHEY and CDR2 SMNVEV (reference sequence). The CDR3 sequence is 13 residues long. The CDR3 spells CASRTANTGELFF. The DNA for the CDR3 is TGTGCCAGCCGGACTGCGAACACCGGGGAGCTGTTTTTT.

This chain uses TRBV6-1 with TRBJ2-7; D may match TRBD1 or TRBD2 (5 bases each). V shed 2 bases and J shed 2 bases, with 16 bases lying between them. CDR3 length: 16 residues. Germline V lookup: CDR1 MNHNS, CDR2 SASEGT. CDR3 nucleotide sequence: TGTGCCAGCAGTGAATTAGGGGCTAGCTTCGCCTACGAGCAGTACTTC. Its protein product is CASSELGASFAYEQYF.

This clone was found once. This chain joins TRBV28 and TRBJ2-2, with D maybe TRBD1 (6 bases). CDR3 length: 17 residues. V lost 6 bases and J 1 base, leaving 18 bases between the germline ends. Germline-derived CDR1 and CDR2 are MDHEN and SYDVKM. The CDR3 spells CASSKPRGGWNTGELFF. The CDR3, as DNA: TGTGCCAGCAGCAAACCTCGAGGGGGATGGAACACCGGGGAGCTGTTTTTT.

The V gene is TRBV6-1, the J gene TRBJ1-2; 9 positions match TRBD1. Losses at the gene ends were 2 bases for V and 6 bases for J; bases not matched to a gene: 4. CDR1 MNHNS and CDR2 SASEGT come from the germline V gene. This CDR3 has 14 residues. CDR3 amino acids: CASSEFNRGHGYTF. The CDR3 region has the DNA TGTGCCAGCAGTGAATTTAACAGGGGGCATGGCTACACCTTC.

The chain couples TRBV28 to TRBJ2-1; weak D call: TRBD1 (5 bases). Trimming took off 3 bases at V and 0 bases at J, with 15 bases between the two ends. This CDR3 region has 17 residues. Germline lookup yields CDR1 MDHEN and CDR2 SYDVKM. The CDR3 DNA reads TGTGCCAGCAGTTTTGTGTCAGGGTGGGGCTCCTACAATGAGCAGTTCTTC. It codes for CASSFVSGWGSYNEQFF.

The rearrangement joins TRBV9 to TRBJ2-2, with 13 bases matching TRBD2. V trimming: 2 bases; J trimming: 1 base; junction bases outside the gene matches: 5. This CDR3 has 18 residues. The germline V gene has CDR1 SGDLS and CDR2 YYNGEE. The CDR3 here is CASSVRTSGSLNTGELFF. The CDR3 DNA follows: TGTGCCAGCAGCGTCCGGACTAGCGGGAGCCTGAACACCGGGGAGCTGTTTTTT.

CDR3 in DNA: TGTGCCAGCAGTCCAGGGGGCGTCTATGGCTACACCTTC. As protein: CASSPGGVYGYTF. This chain joins TRBV6-6 and TRBJ1-2; the match to TRBD1 covers 8 bases. J was trimmed by 4 bases and V by 5 bases; bases with no gene match: 3. This CDR3 is 13 amino acids long. Per germline, CDR1 MNHNY and CDR2 SVGAGI (reference sequence).

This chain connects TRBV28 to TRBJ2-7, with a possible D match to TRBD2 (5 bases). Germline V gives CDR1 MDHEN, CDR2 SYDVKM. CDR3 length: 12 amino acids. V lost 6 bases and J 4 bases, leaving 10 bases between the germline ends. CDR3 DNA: TGTGCCAGCAGACAGCCGGGGTACGAGCAGTACTTC. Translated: CASRQPGYEQYF.

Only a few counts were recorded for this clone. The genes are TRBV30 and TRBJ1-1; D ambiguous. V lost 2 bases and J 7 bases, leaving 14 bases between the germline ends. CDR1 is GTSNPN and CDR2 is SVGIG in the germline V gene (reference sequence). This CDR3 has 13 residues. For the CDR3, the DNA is TGTGCCTGGAGTAGGAGGGTGGTAATTGAAGCTTTCTTT. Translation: CAWSRRVVIEAFF.

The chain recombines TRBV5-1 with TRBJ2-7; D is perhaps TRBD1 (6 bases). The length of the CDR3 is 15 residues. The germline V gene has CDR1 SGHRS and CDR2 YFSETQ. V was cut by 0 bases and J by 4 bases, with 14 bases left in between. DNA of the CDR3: TGCGCCAGCAGCTTGGCGGACAGAACCAGTTACGAGCAGTACTTC. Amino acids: CASSLADRTSYEQYF. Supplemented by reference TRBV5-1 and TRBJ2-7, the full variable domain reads KAGVTQTPRYLIKTRGQQVTLSCSPISGHRSVSWYQQTPGQGLQFLFEYFSETQRNKGNFPGRFSGRQFSNSRSEMNVSTLELGDSALYLCASSLADRTSYEQYFGPGTRLTVT.